This TCR beta chain was captured by sequencing in a study of T cell responses to AZD1222 COVID-19 vaccine. In regard to this clone: Its antigen is unidentified.

Generated by immunoSEQ multiplex PCR, the TCRdb table keeps only in-frame clones and is missing some. The data hold about 75,000 clones, with 88% observed a single time. Study outcomes and limitations: Samples come after the peak T cell response, not at day 14. Nearly half of the spike-specific TCRs reportedly recognize variant regions that carry no mutations. CD4 TCRs associated with vaccination spanned spike, dominating at 160-218 and 743-854.

V was clipped by 1 base and J by 3 bases; unmatched bases: 8. The CDR3 loop spans 17 amino acids. Germline CDR1 reads SGHAT; CDR2 reads FQNNGV. This sequence originates from an adult who received the MenACWY meningococcal vaccine as a control. The rearrangement links TRBV11-2 to TRBJ2-3; 9 bases map to TRBD2. The input for sequencing was peripheral blood, taken 28 days after the second dose of the MenACWY control vaccine. This CDR3 is CASSLGMAGGRTDTQYF. CDR3 in DNA: TGTGCCAGCAGCTTAGGAATGGCGGGGGGGAGAACAGATACGCAGTATTTT.